The 4 T cell receptor beta chains in this list originate from one sample, sequenced in a study of Graves' ophthalmopathy and Graves' hyperthyroidism. Transcripts of RNA were the source for amplifying TCR beta CDR3 regions. An initial RT-PCR round employing HTBI primers preceded a second-round multiplex PCR. MiXCR was run by TCRdb on the multiplex PCR reads, yielding one entry per CDR3 protein. The table records roughly 400,000 distinct CDR3 sequences, about 15% of them present only once. Sequenced input: peripheral blood. These receptors were collected from an adult woman with stable Graves' hyperthyroidism.

The CDR3 DNA follows: TGTGCCAGCACCGTCTTGAGTTGGGACACTGAAGCTTTCTTT. The encoded protein is CASTVLSWDTEAFF. The chain is built from TRBV12-3 or TRBV12-4 and TRBJ1-1, with D uncertain. With 7 bases removed from V and 3 bases from J, the gap between germline ends came to 15 bases. This CDR3 is 14 amino acids long.

This clonotype has ten or more counts. The V gene is TRBV6-5, the J gene TRBJ2-5; TRBD2 aligns across 7 bases. Per germline, CDR1 MNHEY and CDR2 SVGAGI. This CDR3 has 14 amino acids. V was clipped by 4 bases and J by 3 bases; unmatched bases: 5. The CDR3 bases are TGTGCCAGCAGTTCCCTCCGGGGGGAAGAGACCCAGTACTTC. Its translation is CASSSLRGEETQYF.

A single count supports this clonotype. The V and J genes are TRBV28 and TRBJ1-2, with D perhaps TRBD1 (5 bases). CDR1 MDHEN and CDR2 SYDVKM come from the germline V gene. Trimming removed 3 bases from V and 2 bases from J, with 10 bases in between. The CDR3 extends over 14 amino acids. CDR3 DNA sequence: TGTGCCAGCAGTTTTGCAGGGAAGAACTATGGCTACACCTTC. Its protein product is CASSFAGKNYGYTF.

There are many counts of this clonotype. This chain uses TRBV12-5 with TRBJ1-5; D might be TRBD1 (6 bases). Trimming left V 6 bases short and J 4 bases short, with 10 bases between. The CDR3 extends over 13 amino acids. Germline values: CDR1 LGHNT, CDR2 FRNRAP. The CDR3 DNA sequence: TGTGCTAGTGGATTTACAGGGAATCAGCCCCAGCATTTT. This gives the protein CASGFTGNQPQHF. The entire variable domain, with the rest obtained from reference TRBV12-5 and TRBJ1-5, is as follows: DARVTQTPRHKVTEMGQEVTMRCQPILGHNTVFWYRQTMMQGLELLAYFRNRAPLDDSGMPKDRFSAEMPDATLATLKIQPSEPRDSAVYFCASGFTGNQPQHFGDGTRLSIL.